This TCR beta chain was recovered during a study of CD8 T cells in Susac syndrome. Overall study: Blood was drawn from Susac syndrome patients while they were therapy-naive, on corticosteroids, or on intravenous immunoglobulin alone.

From germline, CDR1 is SGHDT and CDR2 YYEEEE. The V end was cut by 2 bases, the J end by 0 bases, with 11 bases between. The CDR3 totals 15 residues. With random hexamers, reverse transcription was performed on about 0.45 to 1 ug of RNA. Amplification of TCR beta CDR3 by immunoSEQ multiplex PCR spanned 54 Vbeta and 13 Jbeta. TCRdb re-analysed the immunoSEQ multiplex PCR reads in MiXCR, keeping a single row per CDR3 protein. The sample holds 150,000 to 200,000 distinct CDR3 sequences, 90% to 96% seen once. TCR beta sequencing was performed on blood CD8+ and CD4+ T cells. Regarding the study as a whole: The CD4+ T cell repertoires, which came from Susac syndrome patients, showed no sign of clonal expansion.

A remark on this clonotype: Its antigen is currently unknown.

This sequence joins TRBV5-6 and TRBJ1-1; possible D gene TRBD1, 5 bases. Sequences were obtained from CD4+ T cells from PBMCs. The origin of this receptor is a human donor with Susac syndrome. The CDR3 DNA sequence: TGTGCCAGCAGCTTCTCAGGGTGGATGAACACTGAAGCTTTCTTT. Translating gives CASSFSGWMNTEAFF.